The T cell receptor (beta chain) under discussion was sequenced for a study of T-cell reconstitution after alpha-beta-depleted transplantation in children. This clonotype was seen at least ten times. A TCRbeta library incorporating unique molecular identifiers was prepared. TCRdb ran MiXCR on the PCR reads and lists one entry per CDR3 protein. The sample shows approximately 390,000 distinct CDR3 sequences, 9.5% to 13% of them seen only once. After removal of 2 bases from V and 5 bases from J, the junction contained 10 bases not matched to a gene. CDR1 is LGHNA, CDR2 YNFKEQ, per germline. The CDR3 spans 16 residues.

The receptor comes from a human donor who donated a stem cell graft to a child with acute myeloid leukemia. The J gene is TRBJ2-7, the V gene TRBV4-2, with 9 nucleotides matching TRBD1. The sequences come from PBMCs from the stem cell graft donor, collected from the stem cell graft. CDR3 in amino acids: CASSQSLGTGRNEQYF. CDR3 DNA: TGTGCCAGCAGCCAATCCCTAGGGACAGGGAGAAACGAGCAGTACTTC.